This is a list of T cell receptor beta chains from one sample in a study of cytomegalovirus exposure and HLA in healthy donors. Some clones are missing from TCRdb's copy, which holds only in-frame ones; the method was immunoSEQ multiplex PCR. This repertoire shows approximately 100,000 clones, more than 55% found once; its top ten account for over 2%. The sequencing input was PBMCs. The origin of the receptors is a human donor in good health. The CDR3 runs from the conserved cysteine through the conserved F or W. D genes are given only for firm matches. The listing skips clone size in some rows; elsewhere it reads once, few, many or a size class.

CASSLSPESSYNSPLHF,TGTGCCAGCAGCTTATCCCCGGAGAGCTCCTATAATTCACCCCTCCACTTT,TRBJ1-6,.,17,TRBV7-9,.
CSVAGEGRNYGYTF,TGCAGCGTTGCGGGGGAGGGCCGAAACTATGGCTACACCTTC,TRBJ1-2,.,14,TRBV29-1,.
CAIRTQGGGIYEQYF,TGTGCCATCAGAACGCAGGGCGGGGGAATCTACGAGCAGTACTTC,TRBJ2-7,once,15,TRBV10-3,TRBD2
CASSEPGAPNTEAFF,TGTGCCAGCAGTGAACCAGGTGCCCCGAACACTGAAGCTTTCTTT,TRBJ1-1,.,15,TRBV6-1,.
CASRFPTGDSEQFF,TGTGCCAGCAGGTTTCCAACGGGGGATAGTGAGCAGTTCTTC,TRBJ2-1,.,14,TRBV5-4,.
CASSTRTDYEQYF,TGTGCCAGCAGCACCAGGACAGACTACGAGCAGTACTTC,TRBJ2-7,.,13,TRBV7-2,.
CASRQGRDLGTGELFF,TGCGCCAGCAGGCAGGGGAGGGACCTTGGGACCGGGGAGCTGTTTTTT,TRBJ2-2,.,16,TRBV10-1,.
CASSLAPREGRAKNIQYF,TGTGCCAGCAGCTTAGCGCCCCGGGAAGGGAGAGCCAAAAACATTCAGTACTTC,TRBJ2-4,.,18,TRBV7-2,.
CASSRGSYSGNTIYF,TGTGCCAGCAGCCGGGGGAGCTACTCTGGAAACACCATATATTTT,TRBJ1-3,.,15,TRBV28,.
CASSQVSGGGEDTQYF,TGTGCCAGCAGCCAAGTCTCCGGGGGAGGTGAGGATACGCAGTATTTT,TRBJ2-3,few,16,TRBV4-2,.
CASSPQGGLTYEQYF,TGTGCCAGCAGCCCCCAAGGGGGCCTAACCTACGAGCAGTACTTC,TRBJ2-7,.,15,TRBV7-2,TRBD1
CASSQDSSYNSPLLF,TGTGCCAGCAGCCAGGACAGCTCCTATAATTCACCCCTCCTCTTT,TRBJ1-6,.,15,TRBV2,.
CASATGYTEAFF,TGCGCCAGCGCGACAGGGTACACTGAAGCTTTCTTT,TRBJ1-1,.,12,TRBV10-2,TRBD1
CASSLAFQGKGGELFF,TGTGCCAGCAGCTTAGCCTTCCAGGGTAAGGGCGGGGAGCTGTTTTTT,TRBJ2-2,.,16,TRBV7-6,.
CASSLRGPSEQYF,TGTGCCAGTAGTCTCAGGGGGCCATCCGAGCAGTACTTC,TRBJ2-7,few,13,TRBV19,TRBD1
CASSQGQVVGGYTF,TGCGCCAGCAGCCAAGGTCAGGTGGTAGGTGGCTACACCTTC,TRBJ1-2,.,14,TRBV4-1,.
CASSQGQGRGTNEKLFF,TGCGCCAGCAGCCAAGGACAGGGGAGGGGAACTAATGAAAAACTGTTTTTT,TRBJ1-4,few,17,TRBV4-3,TRBD1
CSVEFRGGHEQYF,TGCAGCGTTGAATTTAGGGGAGGTCACGAGCAGTACTTC,TRBJ2-7,few,13,TRBV29-1,.
CASSETASYEQYF,TGTGCCAGTAGTGAGACAGCTTCCTACGAGCAGTACTTC,TRBJ2-7,.,13,TRBV19,.
CASRKLAANTGELFF,TGTGCCAGCAGAAAACTAGCGGCGAACACCGGGGAGCTGTTTTTT,TRBJ2-2,.,15,TRBV11-3,TRBD2
CAWGTGGYEKLFF,TGTGCCTGGGGGACGGGAGGGTATGAAAAACTGTTTTTT,TRBJ1-4,.,13,TRBV30,.
CASSLGLDFHEQYF,TGTGCCAGCAGCTTAGGACTAGACTTTCACGAGCAGTACTTC,TRBJ2-7,.,14,TRBV7-6,.
CAGRDRPHEQYF,TGTGCCGGCCGGGACAGGCCCCACGAGCAGTACTTC,TRBJ2-7,.,12,TRBV30,TRBD1
CASSLSGTGMYEQYF,TGTGCCAGCAGCTTGTCCGGGACAGGGATGTACGAGCAGTACTTC,TRBJ2-7,few,15,TRBV5-4,TRBD1
CASSLRGGANYGYTF,TGTGCCAGCAGTTTACGAGGGGGCGCGAACTATGGCTACACCTTC,TRBJ1-2,.,15,TRBV28,TRBD1
CASSLRGKDGYTF,TGTGCCAGCAGCTTACGGGGGAAAGATGGCTACACCTTC,TRBJ1-2,.,13,TRBV7-9,.
CASSQRQAIYSGANVLTF,TGTGCCAGCAGCCAAAGACAGGCCATCTACTCTGGGGCCAACGTCCTGACTTTC,TRBJ2-6,.,18,TRBV7-3,.